This entry lists 20 T cell receptor beta chains sequenced from one sample in a study of blood T cell repertoires in COVID-19. Only in-frame clones appear in the TCRdb table, and some are missing; sequencing was by immunoSEQ multiplex PCR. Of tens of thousands of clones in the sample, approximately 84% were seen once. Input material: peripheral blood. The origin of the receptors is a man in his 70s with acute or convalescent COVID-19.

This clone was observed a single time. V and J are TRBV7-2 and TRBJ2-7; D may be TRBD2 (6 bases). Trimming left V 5 bases short and J 4 bases short, with 12 bases between. Looked up from germline, CDR1 is SGHTA and CDR2 is FQGNSA. There are 13 residues in the CDR3. This chain's CDR3 is CASSRPGAYEQYF. In DNA, the CDR3 is TGTGCCAGCAGCCGGCCGGGAGCTTACGAGCAGTACTTC.

This clone is a singleton in its sample. V usage is TRBV29-1 and J usage is TRBJ1-2; D remains unclear. Trimming removed 6 bases at V and 0 bases at J, with 14 bases between. CDR1 and CDR2 from the germline V gene are SQVTM and ANQGSEA. This CDR3 has 14 residues. CDR3 protein: CSVKRGPTNYGYTF. CDR3 bases: TGCAGCGTCAAGCGCGGCCCCACTAACTATGGCTACACCTTC.

The chain couples TRBV9 to TRBJ2-7, with a possible D match to TRBD1 (6 bases). The CDR3 has 15 amino acids. Deletions cut 4 bases from V and 5 bases from J, with 19 bases between. Germline loops: CDR1 SGDLS, CDR2 YYNGEE. DNA of the CDR3: TGTGCCAGCAGCCCGAGGGAAGGGGGTACGGACGAGCAGTACTTC. It translates to CASSPREGGTDEQYF.

The gene calls are TRBV2 and TRBJ2-2; maybe TRBD2 (5 bases). The CDR3 is 15 residues long. Between the trimmed V and J ends, which lost 1 base and 1 base, there was a span of 7 bases. Germline CDR1 is SNHLY and CDR2 is FYNNEI. The CDR3 sequence is CASSEVAMNTGELFF. CDR3 DNA: TGTGCCAGCAGTGAAGTAGCGATGAACACCGGGGAGCTGTTTTTT.

This rearrangement joins TRBV11-2 to TRBJ1-1; TRBD1 aligns across 8 bases. V lost 2 bases to trimming and J lost 1 base; unmatched junction nucleotides: 3. The CDR3 is 15 amino acids. Germline-derived CDR1 and CDR2 are SGHAT and FQNNGV. CDR3 region: CASSLQGARNTEAFF. CDR3 bases: TGTGCCAGCAGCTTACAGGGGGCGCGGAACACTGAAGCTTTCTTT.

CDR3 sequence (DNA): TGTGCCAGCATCGGGACAGGGGGAACCGGGGAGCTGTTTTTT. Translating it yields CASIGTGGTGELFF. The chain has TRBV3-1 (or the pseudogene TRBV3-2) and TRBJ2-2; 11 bases are shared with TRBD1. CDR3 length: 14 residues. Germline loops: CDR1 LGHDT, CDR2 YNNKEL (reference sequence). V lost 7 bases, J lost 5 bases, and 3 bases stayed unmatched.

This clone was seen a single time. The V gene is TRBV5-1, the J gene TRBJ2-5; TRBD1 agrees at 7 bases. This CDR3 is built from 17 residues. V trimming: 2 bases; J trimming: 2 bases; junction bases outside the gene matches: 12. Germline V CDR1 and CDR2: SGHRS, YFSETQ. CDR3 in DNA: TGCGCCAGCAGCTTTCCGTCGGACAGGAGAATACAAGAGACCCAGTACTTC. It specifies CASSFPSDRRIQETQYF. The variable domain in full, with the rest retrieved from reference TRBV5-1 and TRBJ2-5, is KAGVTQTPRYLIKTRGQQVTLSCSPISGHRSVSWYQQTPGQGLQFLFEYFSETQRNKGNFPGRFSGRQFSNSRSEMNVSTLELGDSALYLCASSFPSDRRIQETQYFGPGTRLLVL.

V and J are TRBV7-9 and TRBJ2-5; the D gene is possibly TRBD2 (5 bases). The length of the CDR3 is 14 residues. Trimming left V 2 bases short and J 4 bases short, with 11 bases between. From germline, CDR1 is SEHNR and CDR2 FQNEAQ (reference sequence). In nucleotides, the CDR3 is TGTGCCAGCAGCTTAACCGGACGGGGAGAGACCCAGTACTTC. Translation gives CASSLTGRGETQYF.

The rearrangement uses TRBV11-3 and TRBJ1-1; a possible D gene is TRBD1 (5 bases). Deletions cut 5 bases from V and 3 bases from J, with 13 bases between. Germline values: CDR1 SGHNT, CDR2 YENEEA. This CDR3 is built from 14 residues. The CDR3 loop reads CASSLRGGDTEAFF. CDR3 in DNA: TGTGCCAGCAGCCTCCGGGGGGGTGACACTGAAGCTTTCTTT.

V usage is TRBV7-2 and J usage is TRBJ1-2; unclear D gene. The V end was cut by 7 bases, the J end by 9 bases, with 15 bases between. The CDR3 covers 12 residues. The V gene's germline CDR1 is SGHTA and CDR2 FQGNSA. In DNA, the CDR3 is TGTGCCAGCAATCACGGAGAGAATAGCTACACCTTC. Its protein is CASNHGENSYTF.

The rearrangement joins TRBV12-3 or TRBV12-4 to TRBJ2-7, with a tentative D call TRBD2 (5 bases). The V gene lost 6 bases and the J gene lost 3 bases, with 9 bases spanning the gap. CDR3 length: 12 residues. CDR3 sequence: CASRADRYEQYF. In DNA, the CDR3 is TGTGCCAGCAGAGCGGATCGCTACGAGCAGTACTTC.

The chain is built from TRBV4-3 and TRBJ2-1; D might be TRBD1 (8 bases). V gave up 4 bases and J gave up 4 bases, with 17 bases separating them. This CDR3 region has 16 residues. From germline, CDR1 is LGHNA and CDR2 YSLEER. The CDR3 sequence is CASSPSHRGGYNEQFF. The CDR3 region has the DNA TGCGCCAGCAGCCCCTCCCACAGGGGGGGATACAATGAGCAGTTCTTC.

The chain is built from TRBV12-3 or TRBV12-4 and TRBJ1-1; a weak D match, TRBD1 (6 bases). With 6 bases removed from V and 5 bases from J, the gap between germline ends came to 13 bases. This CDR3 contains 13 residues. The CDR3 protein is CASSSQGWTEAFF. The CDR3 DNA follows: TGTGCCAGCAGCTCCCAGGGGTGGACTGAAGCTTTCTTT.

This chain links TRBV11-3 with TRBJ2-3; 8 bases line up with TRBD1. Germline loops: CDR1 SGHNT, CDR2 YENEEA. Germline trimming cut 5 bases from V and 1 base from J; bases unmatched to any gene: 11. This CDR3 comprises 17 residues. This CDR3 reads CASSQYGGQAGTDTQYF. DNA for the CDR3: TGTGCCAGCAGCCAATATGGGGGACAGGCGGGCACAGATACGCAGTATTTT.

The CDR3 spells CASSFPGQTGANVLTF. The DNA of the CDR3 is TGTGCCAGCAGTTTTCCAGGACAGACTGGGGCCAACGTCCTGACTTTC. The V call is TRBV6-5, the J call TRBJ2-6, with TRBD1 as a possible D gene (6 bases). Trimming left V 4 bases short and J 2 bases short, with 12 bases between. The germline gives CDR1 MNHEY, CDR2 SVGAGI. CDR3 length: 16 amino acids.

This chain links TRBV29-1 with TRBJ2-3; 10 bases align to TRBD1. The CDR3 contains 12 residues. The trim removed 4 bases at V and 10 bases at J, leaving 5 bases unmatched. Germline loops: CDR1 SQVTM, CDR2 ANQGSEA. Here the CDR3 reads CSVVTGGSAQYF. The CDR3 DNA reads as TGCAGCGTTGTGACAGGGGGCTCGGCGCAGTATTTT.

The chain uses TRBV7-9 and TRBJ2-5, with TRBD2 identical over 7 bases. The V and J ends lost 3 bases and 7 bases, in that order; junction bases with no gene match: 8. Germline V CDR1 and CDR2: SEHNR, FQNEAQ (reference sequence). This CDR3 has 14 amino acids. The CDR3 is CASSLRSGTGTQYF. The CDR3 DNA is TGTGCCAGCAGCTTGCGAAGCGGGACGGGGACCCAGTACTTC.

Concerning this clone: The junction differs from germline at one of its ends, possibly a read error. The chain carries TRBV7-7 and TRBJ2-7, with unresolved D. The CDR3 spans 14 residues. Germline CDR1 reads SSHAT; CDR2 reads FNYEAQ (reference sequence). The CDR3 reads CASSLDFLSYEQYF. For the CDR3, the DNA is TGTGCTAGCAGCTTAGACTTCCTCTCCTACGAGCAGTACTTC.

The chain is built from TRBV18 and TRBJ2-1; perhaps TRBD2 as D (6 bases). Trimming removed 2 bases from V and 5 bases from J, with 19 bases in between. Per germline, CDR1 KGHSH and CDR2 LQKENI. The CDR3 totals 17 residues. CDR3 residues: CASSPSGVKYGNNEQFF. In DNA form, the CDR3 reads TGTGCCAGCTCACCATCGGGGGTGAAATACGGGAACAATGAGCAGTTCTTC.

The rearrangement links TRBV28 to TRBJ1-1; perhaps TRBD1 as D (5 bases). CDR3 length equals 13 residues. Trimming took off 11 bases at V and 2 bases at J, with 15 bases between the two ends. CDR1 is MDHEN, CDR2 SYDVKM, per germline. The CDR3: CASWRGSNTEAFF. In DNA, the CDR3 is TGTGCCTCCTGGAGGGGTTCAAACACTGAAGCTTTCTTT.